The sequence of this T cell receptor beta chain was determined in a study of cytomegalovirus exposure and HLA in healthy donors. About the study: As an earlier analysis found, around 190 million T cells yielded about 120 million unique TCR beta sequences. Findings and limits, study-wide: In a later analysis, compared with equally common non-associated chains, HLA-associated beta chains were more expanded. The study assumed roughly uniform donor sequencing depth for presence/absence analyses.

Primers for the PCR totalled 60 Vbeta and 13 Jbeta. The protocol was immunoSEQ multiplex PCR, while the TCRdb copy is restricted to in-frame clones and leaves out a portion. The repertoire holds around 160,000 clones, with around 68% as singletons. Unmatched junction bases numbered 6, after V lost 4 bases and J lost 5 bases. Germline-derived CDR1 and CDR2 are SGHRS and YFSETQ. The CDR3 spans 14 residues. Points on this clone: The antigen is not known.

This TCR derives from a man in his forties or fifties in good health and CMV-seronegative. The chain uses TRBV5-1 and TRBJ2-3; 8 nucleotides align to TRBD1. The sequencing input was PBMCs. DNA of the CDR3: TGCGCCAGCAGCGAGGACAGGGCAGAAGATACGCAGTATTTT. It translates to CASSEDRAEDTQYF. The whole variable domain, remainder taken from reference TRBV5-1 and TRBJ2-3, is KAGVTQTPRYLIKTRGQQVTLSCSPISGHRSVSWYQQTPGQGLQFLFEYFSETQRNKGNFPGRFSGRQFSNSRSEMNVSTLELGDSALYLCASSEDRAEDTQYFGPGTRLTVL.